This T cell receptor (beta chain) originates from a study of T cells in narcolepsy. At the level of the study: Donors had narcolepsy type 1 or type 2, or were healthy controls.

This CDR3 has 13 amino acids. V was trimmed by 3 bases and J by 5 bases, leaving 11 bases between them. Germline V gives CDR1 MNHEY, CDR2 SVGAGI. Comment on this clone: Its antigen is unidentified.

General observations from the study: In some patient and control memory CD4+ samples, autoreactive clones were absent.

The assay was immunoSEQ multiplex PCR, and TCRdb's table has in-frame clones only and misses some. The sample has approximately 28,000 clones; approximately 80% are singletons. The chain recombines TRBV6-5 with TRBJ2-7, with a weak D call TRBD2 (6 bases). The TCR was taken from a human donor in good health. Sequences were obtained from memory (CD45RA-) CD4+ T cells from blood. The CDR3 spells CASSYNGGDEQYF. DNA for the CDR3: TGTGCCAGCAGTTATAACGGCGGGGACGAGCAGTACTTC.